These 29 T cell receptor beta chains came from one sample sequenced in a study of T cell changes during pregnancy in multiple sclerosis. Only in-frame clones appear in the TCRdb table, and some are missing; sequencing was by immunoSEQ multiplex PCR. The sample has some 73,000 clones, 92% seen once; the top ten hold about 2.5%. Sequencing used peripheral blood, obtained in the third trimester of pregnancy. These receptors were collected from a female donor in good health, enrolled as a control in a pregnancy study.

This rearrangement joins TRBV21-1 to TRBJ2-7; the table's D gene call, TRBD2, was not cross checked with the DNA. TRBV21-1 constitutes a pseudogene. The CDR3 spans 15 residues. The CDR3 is CASSKEDGGSYEQYF. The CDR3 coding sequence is TGTGCCAGCAGCAAAGAGGACGGGGGATCCTACGAGCAGTACTTC.

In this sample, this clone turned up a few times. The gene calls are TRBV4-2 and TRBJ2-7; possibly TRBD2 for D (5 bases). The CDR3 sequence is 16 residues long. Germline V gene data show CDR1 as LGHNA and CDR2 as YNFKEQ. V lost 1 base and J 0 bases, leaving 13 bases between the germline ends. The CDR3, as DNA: TGTGCCAGCAGCCAAGCCGAGACTACCCCCTCCTACGAGCAGTACTTC. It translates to CASSQAETTPSYEQYF.

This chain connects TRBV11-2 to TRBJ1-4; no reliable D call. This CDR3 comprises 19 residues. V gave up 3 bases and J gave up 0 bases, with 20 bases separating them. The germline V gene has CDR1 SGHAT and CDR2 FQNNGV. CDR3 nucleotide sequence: TGTGCCAGCAGCTTTTTTTGGGTCGGCGGGGATGCAACTAATGAAAAACTGTTTTTT. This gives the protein CASSFFWVGGDATNEKLFF.

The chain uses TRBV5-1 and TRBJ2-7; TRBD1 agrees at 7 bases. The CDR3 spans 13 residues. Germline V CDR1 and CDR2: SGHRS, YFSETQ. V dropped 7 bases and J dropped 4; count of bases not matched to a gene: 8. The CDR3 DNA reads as TGCGCCAGCGAGACAGGGATGGTATACGAGCAGTACTTC. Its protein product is CASETGMVYEQYF.

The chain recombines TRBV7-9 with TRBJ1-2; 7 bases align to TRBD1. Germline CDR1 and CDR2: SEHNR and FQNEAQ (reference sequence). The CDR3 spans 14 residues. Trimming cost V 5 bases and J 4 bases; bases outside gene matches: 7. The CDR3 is CASSHVTGSYGYTF. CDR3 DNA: TGTGCCAGCAGCCACGTGACAGGGAGCTATGGCTACACCTTC. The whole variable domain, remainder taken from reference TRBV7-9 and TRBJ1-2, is DTGVSQNPRHKITKRGQNVTFRCDPISEHNRLYWYRQTLGQGPEFLTYFQNEAQLEKSRLLSDRFSAERPKGSFSTLEIQRTEQGDSAMYLCASSHVTGSYGYTFGSGTRLTVV.

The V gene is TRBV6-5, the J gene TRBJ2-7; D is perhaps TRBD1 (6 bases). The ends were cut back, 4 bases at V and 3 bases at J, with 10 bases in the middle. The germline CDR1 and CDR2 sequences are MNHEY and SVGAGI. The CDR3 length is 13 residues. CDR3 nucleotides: TGTGCCAGCAGTTCTAGGGGGTTCTACGAGCAGTACTTC. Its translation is CASSSRGFYEQYF.

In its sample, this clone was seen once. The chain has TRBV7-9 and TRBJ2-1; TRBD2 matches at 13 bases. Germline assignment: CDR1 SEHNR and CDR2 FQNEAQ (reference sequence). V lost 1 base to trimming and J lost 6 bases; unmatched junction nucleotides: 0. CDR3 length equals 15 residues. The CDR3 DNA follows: TGTGCCAGCAGCTTAGGACTAGCGGGGGGCAATGAGCAGTTCTTC. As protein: CASSLGLAGGNEQFF.

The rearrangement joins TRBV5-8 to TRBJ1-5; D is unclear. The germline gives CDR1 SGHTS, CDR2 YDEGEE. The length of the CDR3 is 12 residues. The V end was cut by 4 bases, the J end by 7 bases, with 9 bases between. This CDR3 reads CASSPTGQPQHF. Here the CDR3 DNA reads TGTGCCAGCAGCCCGACGGGACAGCCCCAGCATTTT. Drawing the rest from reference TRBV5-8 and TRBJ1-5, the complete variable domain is EAGVTQSPTHLIKTRGQQATLRCSPISGHTSVYWYQQALGLGLQFLLWYDEGEERNRGNFPPRFSGRQFPNYSSELNVNALELEDSALYLCASSPTGQPQHFGDGTRLSIL.

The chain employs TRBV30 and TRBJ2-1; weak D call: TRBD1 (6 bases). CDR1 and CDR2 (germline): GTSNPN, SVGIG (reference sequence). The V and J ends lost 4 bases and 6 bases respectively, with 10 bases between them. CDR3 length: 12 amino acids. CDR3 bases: TGTGCCTGGATCAGGGGTATCAATGAGCAGTTCTTC. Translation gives CAWIRGINEQFF.

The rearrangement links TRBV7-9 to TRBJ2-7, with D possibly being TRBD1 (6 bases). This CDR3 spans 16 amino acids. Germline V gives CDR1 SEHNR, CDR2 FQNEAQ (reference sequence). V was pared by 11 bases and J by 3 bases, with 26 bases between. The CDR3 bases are TGTGCCGGAAGCACGAGAGATGACAGGACTCTCTACGAGCAGTACTTC. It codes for CAGSTRDDRTLYEQYF.

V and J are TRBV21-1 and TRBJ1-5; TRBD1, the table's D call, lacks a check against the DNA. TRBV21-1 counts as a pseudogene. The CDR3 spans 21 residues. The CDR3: CASSKSKVGQGKGYSNQPQHF. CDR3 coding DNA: TGTGCCAGCAGCAAATCAAAGGTTGGGCAGGGGAAGGGTTATAGCAATCAGCCCCAGCATTTT.

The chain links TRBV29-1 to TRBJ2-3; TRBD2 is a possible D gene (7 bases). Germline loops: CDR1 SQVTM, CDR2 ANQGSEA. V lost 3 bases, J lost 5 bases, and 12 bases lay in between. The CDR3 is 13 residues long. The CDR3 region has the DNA TGCAGCGTTGAGGGGGGGGCTGTAGATACGCAGTATTTT. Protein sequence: CSVEGGAVDTQYF.

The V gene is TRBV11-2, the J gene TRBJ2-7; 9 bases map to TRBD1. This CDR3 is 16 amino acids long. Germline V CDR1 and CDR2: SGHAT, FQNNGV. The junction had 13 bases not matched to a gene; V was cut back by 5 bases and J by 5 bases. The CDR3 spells CASSPTRDRVSDEQYF. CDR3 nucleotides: TGTGCCAGCAGCCCCACCCGGGACAGGGTATCCGACGAGCAGTACTTC.

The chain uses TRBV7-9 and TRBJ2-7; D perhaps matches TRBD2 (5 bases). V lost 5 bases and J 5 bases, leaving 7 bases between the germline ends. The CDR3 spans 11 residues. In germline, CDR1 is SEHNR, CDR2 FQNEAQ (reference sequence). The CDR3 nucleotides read TGTGCCAGCAGCCTGGGAGACGAGCAGTACTTC. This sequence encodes CASSLGDEQYF.

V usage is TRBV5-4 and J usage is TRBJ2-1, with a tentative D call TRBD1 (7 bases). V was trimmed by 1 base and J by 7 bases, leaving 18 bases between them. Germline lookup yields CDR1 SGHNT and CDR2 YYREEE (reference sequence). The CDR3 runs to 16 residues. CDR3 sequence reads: CASSLFAGQSGNEQFF. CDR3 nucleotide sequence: TGTGCCAGCAGCTTGTTCGCGGGACAGAGTGGTAATGAGCAGTTCTTC.

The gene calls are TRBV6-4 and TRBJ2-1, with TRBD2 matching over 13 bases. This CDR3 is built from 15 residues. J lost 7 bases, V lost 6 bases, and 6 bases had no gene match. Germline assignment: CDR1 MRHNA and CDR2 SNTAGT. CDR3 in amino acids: CASSVGLAGVNEQFF. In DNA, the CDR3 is TGTGCCAGCAGCGTTGGACTAGCGGGGGTAAATGAGCAGTTCTTC.

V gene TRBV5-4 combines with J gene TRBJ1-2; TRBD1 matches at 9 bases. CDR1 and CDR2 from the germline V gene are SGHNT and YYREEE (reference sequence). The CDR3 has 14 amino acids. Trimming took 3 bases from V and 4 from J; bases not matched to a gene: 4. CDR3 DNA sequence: TGTGCCAGCAGCTCTTCACAGGGGGCCTATGGCTACACCTTC. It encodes CASSSSQGAYGYTF.

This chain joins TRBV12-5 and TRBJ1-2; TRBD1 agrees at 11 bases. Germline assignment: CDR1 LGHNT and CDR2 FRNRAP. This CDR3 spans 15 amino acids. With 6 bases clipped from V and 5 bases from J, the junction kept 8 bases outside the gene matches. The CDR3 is CASGPPGQGVYGYTF. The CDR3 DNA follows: TGTGCTAGTGGCCCTCCGGGACAGGGGGTATATGGCTACACCTTC.

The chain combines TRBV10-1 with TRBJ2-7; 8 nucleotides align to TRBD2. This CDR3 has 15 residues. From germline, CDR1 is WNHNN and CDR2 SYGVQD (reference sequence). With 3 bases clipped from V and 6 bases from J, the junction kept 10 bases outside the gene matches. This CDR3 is CASSEGGGSPSEQYF. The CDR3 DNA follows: TGCGCCAGCAGTGAAGGCGGGGGGTCTCCGAGCGAGCAGTACTTC.

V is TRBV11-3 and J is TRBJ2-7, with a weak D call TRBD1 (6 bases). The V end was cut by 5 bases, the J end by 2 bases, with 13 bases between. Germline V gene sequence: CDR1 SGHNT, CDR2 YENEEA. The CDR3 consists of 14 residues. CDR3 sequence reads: CASSPNQGPYEQYF. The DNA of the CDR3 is TGTGCCAGCAGCCCGAACCAGGGGCCCTACGAGCAGTACTTC.

The CDR3 protein is CAISESGTGGYEQYF. The CDR3 DNA follows: TGTGCCATCAGTGAGTCAGGGACAGGGGGCTACGAGCAGTACTTC. The genes are TRBV10-3 and TRBJ2-7; 11 bases are shared with TRBD1. V lost 0 bases to trimming and J lost 3 bases; unmatched junction nucleotides: 1. This CDR3 comprises 15 residues. Germline-derived CDR1 and CDR2 are ENHRY and SYGVKD.

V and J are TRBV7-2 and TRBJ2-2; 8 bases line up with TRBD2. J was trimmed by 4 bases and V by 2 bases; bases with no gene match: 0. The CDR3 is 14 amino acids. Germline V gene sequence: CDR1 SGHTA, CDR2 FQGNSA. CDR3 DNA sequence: TGTGCCAGCAGCTTACGGGGGGGCACCGGGGAGCTGTTTTTT. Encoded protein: CASSLRGGTGELFF.

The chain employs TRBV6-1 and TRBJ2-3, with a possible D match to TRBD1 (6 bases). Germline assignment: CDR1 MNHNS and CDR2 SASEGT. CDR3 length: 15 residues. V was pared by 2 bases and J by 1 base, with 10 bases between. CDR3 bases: TGTGCCAGCAGTGAACAAGCAGGGGGCACAGATACGCAGTATTTT. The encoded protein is CASSEQAGGTDTQYF.

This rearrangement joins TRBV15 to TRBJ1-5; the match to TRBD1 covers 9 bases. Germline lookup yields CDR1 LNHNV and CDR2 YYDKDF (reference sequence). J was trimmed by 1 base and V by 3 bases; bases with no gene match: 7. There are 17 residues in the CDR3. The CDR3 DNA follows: TGTGCCACCAGCAGGGGGACAGGGTTTAGAAGCAATCAGCCCCAGCATTTT. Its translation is CATSRGTGFRSNQPQHF.

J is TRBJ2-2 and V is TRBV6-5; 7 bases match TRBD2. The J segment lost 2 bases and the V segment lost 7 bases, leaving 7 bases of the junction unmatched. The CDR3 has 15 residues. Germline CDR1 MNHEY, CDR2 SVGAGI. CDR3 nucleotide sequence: TGTGCCAGCACCAGAGGACTAGATAACACCGGGGAGCTGTTTTTT. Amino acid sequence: CASTRGLDNTGELFF.

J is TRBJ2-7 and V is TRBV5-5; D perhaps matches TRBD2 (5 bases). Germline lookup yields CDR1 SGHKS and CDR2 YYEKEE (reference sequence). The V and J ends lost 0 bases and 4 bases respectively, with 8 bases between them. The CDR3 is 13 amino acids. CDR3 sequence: CASSLGGLYEQYF. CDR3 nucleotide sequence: TGTGCCAGCAGCTTGGGCGGGCTGTACGAGCAGTACTTC.

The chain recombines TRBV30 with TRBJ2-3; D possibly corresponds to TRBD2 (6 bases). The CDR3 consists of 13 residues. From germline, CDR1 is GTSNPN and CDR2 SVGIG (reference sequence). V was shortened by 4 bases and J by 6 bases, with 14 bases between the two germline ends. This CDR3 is CAWNVGGTDTQYF. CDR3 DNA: TGTGCCTGGAATGTGGGCGGGACTGATACGCAGTATTTT.

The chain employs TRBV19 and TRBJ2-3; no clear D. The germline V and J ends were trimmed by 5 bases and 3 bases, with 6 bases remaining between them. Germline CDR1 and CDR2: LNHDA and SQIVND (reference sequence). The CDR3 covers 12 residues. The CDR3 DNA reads TGTGCCAGTAGTCCCCATACAGATACGCAGTATTTT. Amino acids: CASSPHTDTQYF.

The CDR3 loop reads CASSQLSGQGAISSYEQYF. The CDR3 DNA follows: TGCGCCAGCAGCCAATTATCCGGACAGGGGGCAATCTCCTCCTACGAGCAGTACTTC. The genes are TRBV4-1 and TRBJ2-7, with 11 bases that match TRBD1. CDR3 length: 19 amino acids. Germline V gene data show CDR1 as MGHRA and CDR2 as YSYEKL. Trimming cost V 2 bases and J 0 bases; bases outside gene matches: 12.